These 25 T cell receptor beta chains came from one sample sequenced in a study of T-cell memory formation after mild COVID-19. TCRdb reanalysed the 5' RACE reads using MiXCR and keeps one entry per CDR3 protein. The table lists roughly 43,000 distinct CDR3 sequences, more than 9% of them singletons. Sequenced: PBMCs or a T cell subset sorted from them (not recorded which). Receptors originate from an adult woman who had mild COVID-19 (a few samples of this study predate the infection). Cell type and time point are not known.

This clonotype was counted a few times. The chain couples TRBV15 to TRBJ2-1, with D maybe TRBD2 (5 bases). The CDR3 length is 13 residues. With 3 bases removed from V and 15 bases from J, the gap between germline ends came to 18 bases. The germline V gene has CDR1 LNHNV and CDR2 YYDKDF (reference sequence). Here the CDR3 reads CATSSHRSGIRFF. For the CDR3, the DNA is TGTGCCACCAGCAGCCATCGGTCGGGGATTCGGTTCTTC.

V and J are TRBV9 and TRBJ2-5, with 15 bases identical to TRBD2. With 4 bases clipped from V and 5 bases from J, the junction kept 3 bases outside the gene matches. Germline V gene lookup returns CDR1 SGDLS and CDR2 YYNGEE. The CDR3 consists of 15 residues. The CDR3 bases are TGTGCCAGCAGCTTCGGGACTAGCGGGGGGGAGACCCAGTACTTC. Its translation is CASSFGTSGGETQYF.

This sequence joins TRBV5-6 and TRBJ2-7, with 9 bases lining up with TRBD2. Losses at the gene ends were 4 bases for V and 3 bases for J; bases not matched to a gene: 5. CDR3 length equals 14 residues. Germline assignment: CDR1 SGHDT and CDR2 YYEEEE. The CDR3 nucleotides are TGTGCCAGCAGCCTGGCGGGAGGGAACTACGAGCAGTACTTC. Its protein is CASSLAGGNYEQYF.

The rearrangement uses TRBV27 and TRBJ2-3, with TRBD2 identical over 10 bases. Per germline, CDR1 MNHEY and CDR2 SMNVEV (reference sequence). This CDR3 spans 18 amino acids. J lost 2 bases, V lost 3 bases, and 11 bases had no gene match. DNA for the CDR3: TGTGCCAGCAGTTTCCGGACCTATAGCGGGAGGCCCACAGATACGCAGTATTTT. Its translation: CASSFRTYSGRPTDTQYF.

The chain joins TRBV5-5 to TRBJ1-1; D uncertain. Trimming cost V 0 bases and J 4 bases, with 10 bases left between them. The CDR3 runs to 14 residues. The germline CDR1 and CDR2 sequences are SGHKS and YYEKEE (reference sequence). This chain's CDR3 is CASSLVGRSTEAFF. The CDR3 coding sequence is TGTGCCAGCAGCTTGGTGGGGAGGAGCACTGAAGCTTTCTTT.

This clonotype was recorded a few times. V gene TRBV5-1 combines with J gene TRBJ1-1; 7 positions agree with TRBD1. This CDR3 is built from 12 residues. The germline CDR1 and CDR2 sequences are SGHRS and YFSETQ. Trimming at V came to 6 bases and at J to 8 bases, leaving 7 bases not matched to a gene. The CDR3 DNA reads as TGCGCCAGCACGAACAGGGGTCGCGAAGCTTTCTTT. Its translation: CASTNRGREAFF.

This clonotype is deemed medium-sized (0.01 to 0.1%). V is TRBV9 and J is TRBJ2-5; D is perhaps TRBD1 or TRBD2 (6 bases each). Germline CDR1 and CDR2: SGDLS and YYNGEE. V lost 2 bases to trimming and J lost 1 base, with 18 bases between them. This CDR3 comprises 17 residues. CDR3 in DNA: TGTGCCAGCAGCGTGGGAGTGGGGGGCTCAAGCCAAGAGACCCAGTACTTC. Translating gives CASSVGVGGSSQETQYF.

This clonotype was recorded at least ten times. The J gene is TRBJ2-3, the V gene TRBV24-1; maybe TRBD1 (6 bases). The germline V and J ends were trimmed by 4 bases and 3 bases, with 13 bases remaining between them. The CDR3 sequence is 15 residues long. Per the germline V gene, CDR1 is KGHDR and CDR2 is SFDVKD. CDR3 sequence: CATSDPGQRTDTQYF. CDR3 in DNA: TGTGCCACCAGTGACCCGGGACAACGAACAGATACGCAGTATTTT.

The chain employs TRBV20-1 and TRBJ1-1, with 9 positions matching TRBD1. Trimming removed 5 bases from V and 3 bases from J; junction bases left unmatched: 7. The V gene's germline CDR1 is DFQATT and CDR2 SNEGSKA (reference sequence). The length of the CDR3 is 14 residues. The CDR3 reads CSACTGTGYTEAFF. Here the CDR3 DNA reads TGCAGTGCTTGCACCGGGACAGGGTACACTGAAGCTTTCTTT.

This chain joins TRBV5-4 and TRBJ1-1; D is uncertain. CDR3 length: 13 residues. Germline V gene sequence: CDR1 SGHNT, CDR2 YYREEE (reference sequence). Trimming removed 3 bases from V and 5 bases from J, with 11 bases in between. The CDR3 region is CASSWGVRTEAFF. As DNA, the CDR3 is TGTGCCAGCAGCTGGGGTGTCCGGACTGAAGCTTTCTTT.

The chain joins TRBV7-3 to TRBJ2-4; D is unresolved. The CDR3 covers 13 residues. CDR1 is SGHTA, CDR2 FQGTGA, per germline. Trimming removed 5 bases at V and 6 bases at J, with 11 bases between. CDR3 DNA: TGTGCCAGCAGCCCCTCGGGCGGAAACATTCAGTACTTC. Its protein is CASSPSGGNIQYF.

The chain couples TRBV12-3 or TRBV12-4 to TRBJ1-1; D is ambiguous. The CDR3 sequence is 14 residues long. V shed 5 bases and J shed 0 bases, with 10 bases lying between them. CDR3 residues: CASSPRALNTEAFF. CDR3 coding DNA: TGTGCCAGCAGTCCTAGGGCCCTGAACACTGAAGCTTTCTTT.

This rearrangement joins TRBV10-3 to TRBJ2-3, with D perhaps matching TRBD1 or TRBD2 (5 bases each). V was cut by 0 bases and J by 1 base, with 11 bases left in between. Looked up from germline, CDR1 is ENHRY and CDR2 is SYGVKD. The CDR3 extends over 16 amino acids. The CDR3: CAISESRQGGTDTQYF. The CDR3 region has the DNA TGTGCCATCAGTGAGTCGCGTCAGGGAGGCACAGATACGCAGTATTTT.

A few counts support this clonotype. This chain links TRBV6-1 with TRBJ1-2, with no clear D. CDR1 and CDR2 from the germline V gene are MNHNS and SASEGT. V lost 3 bases to trimming and J lost 5 bases, with 16 bases between them. CDR3 length: 15 amino acids. CDR3 amino acids: CASSDIGRRAYGYTF. The CDR3 nucleotides read TGTGCCAGCAGTGATATCGGGAGGAGGGCATATGGCTACACCTTC.

The table lists this clonotype with a few counts. The gene calls are TRBV27 and TRBJ2-5; 12 bases are a match to TRBD2. This CDR3 comprises 14 residues. Per the germline V gene, CDR1 is MNHEY and CDR2 is SMNVEV (reference sequence). V was pared by 6 bases and J by 5 bases, with 4 bases of the junction left unmatched. The CDR3, as DNA: TGTGCCAGCAGACGGACTAGCGGGATCGAGACCCAGTACTTC. It yields the protein CASRRTSGIETQYF.

The chain joins TRBV5-6 to TRBJ1-2; 10 bases fit TRBD1. CDR1 is SGHDT and CDR2 is YYEEEE in the germline V gene. With 4 bases clipped from V and 4 bases from J, the junction kept 7 bases outside the gene matches. The CDR3 runs to 15 residues. The CDR3 reads CASSATRDRGYGYTF. The DNA of the CDR3 is TGTGCCAGCAGCGCCACCCGGGACAGGGGCTATGGCTACACCTTC.

This clonotype was found a few times. This chain links TRBV5-4 with TRBJ2-3, with 7 bases lining up with TRBD2. V was clipped by 4 bases and J by 4 bases; unmatched bases: 3. CDR3 length: 13 amino acids. Germline V CDR1 and CDR2: SGHNT, YYREEE (reference sequence). The CDR3 reads CASSVTSADTQYF. The CDR3 nucleotides are TGTGCCAGCAGCGTCACTAGCGCAGATACGCAGTATTTT.

In this sample, this clonotype turned up a few times. The chain couples TRBV24-1 to TRBJ2-6; tentatively, D is TRBD1 (7 bases). From germline, CDR1 is KGHDR and CDR2 SFDVKD. The V and J ends lost 5 bases and 3 bases respectively, with 13 bases between them. The CDR3 consists of 16 residues. The CDR3 sequence: CATSAAGTDGANVLTF. CDR3 nucleotide sequence: TGTGCCACCAGTGCTGCGGGGACAGATGGGGCCAACGTCCTGACTTTC.

There are many counts of this clonotype. The CDR3 DNA reads TGCAGTGCTAAATCGGGCTCAAACATTCAGTACTTC. Residues: CSAKSGSNIQYF. V gene TRBV20-1 combines with J gene TRBJ2-4; no reliable D call. Germline V lookup: CDR1 DFQATT, CDR2 SNEGSKA (reference sequence). The V and J ends lost 4 bases and 6 bases respectively, with 10 bases between them. The CDR3 is 12 amino acids.

This clonotype has at least ten counts. The chain is built from TRBV4-3 and TRBJ2-5, with D uncertain. In germline, CDR1 is LGHNA, CDR2 YSLEER. This CDR3 comprises 13 residues. V shed 0 bases and J shed 3 bases, with 5 bases lying between them. This CDR3 reads CASSQDPEETQYF. For the CDR3, the DNA is TGCGCCAGCAGCCAAGATCCGGAAGAGACCCAGTACTTC.

The chain joins TRBV12-3 or TRBV12-4 to TRBJ1-5; D is uncertain. Trimming shortened V by 3 bases and J by 7 bases, and 13 bases separated the two germline ends. This CDR3 region has 14 residues. The CDR3 region is CASSLASRGQPQHF. The CDR3 nucleotides read TGTGCCAGCAGTTTGGCTTCGCGGGGACAGCCCCAGCATTTT.

The V and J genes are TRBV5-8 and TRBJ2-4; D gene uncertain. This CDR3 is 14 amino acids long. V dropped 5 bases and J dropped 3 bases, with 12 bases sitting between them. Looked up from germline, CDR1 is SGHTS and CDR2 is YDEGEE. Here the CDR3 reads CASSDPFGKNIQYF. The CDR3, as DNA: TGTGCCAGCAGTGACCCTTTTGGCAAAAACATTCAGTACTTC.

This chain links TRBV7-6 with TRBJ2-2, with TRBD2 matching over 9 bases. CDR3 length: 18 amino acids. Trimming took 5 bases from V and 1 from J; bases not matched to a gene: 11. The V gene's germline CDR1 is SGHVS and CDR2 FNYEAQ. The CDR3 nucleotides read TGTGCCAGCAGCCCCTTTCAAGCGGGGGGCCTGAACACCGGGGAGCTGTTTTTT. Translating gives CASSPFQAGGLNTGELFF.

On this clonotype: The conserved final phenylalanine or tryptophan is absent from the CDR3, which likely points to a read error. V is TRBV4-1 and J is TRBJ1-5; no definite D call. Germline-derived CDR1 and CDR2 are MGHRA and YSYEKL. The CDR3 spans 14 residues. V lost 4 bases, J lost 1 base, and 8 bases lay in between. CDR3 nucleotide sequence: TGCGCCAGCAGCCTAGGACTGAGCAATCAGCCCCAGCATTGT. This translates into CASSLGLSNQPQHC.

This clonotype came up a few times. This rearrangement joins TRBV9 to TRBJ2-5; 10 nucleotides agree with TRBD2. Germline lookup yields CDR1 SGDLS and CDR2 YYNGEE. CDR3 length: 15 amino acids. V trimming: 3 bases; J trimming: 5 bases; junction bases outside the gene matches: 7. The CDR3 spells CASSAGAGGPETQYF. DNA of the CDR3: TGTGCCAGCAGCGCCGGAGCGGGGGGGCCGGAGACCCAGTACTTC.